This T cell receptor (beta chain) emerged from a study of radiotherapy plus CTLA-4 blockade in lung cancer. Findings of the study overall: Blood TCR clones of tumor origin expanded after radiotherapy plus ipilimumab.

The protocol was immunoSEQ multiplex PCR, while the TCRdb copy is restricted to in-frame clones and leaves out a portion. Among about 97,000 clones listed, approximately 75% were seen once. This CDR3 comprises 13 residues. Germline CDR1 SGDLS, CDR2 YYNGEE. V shed 7 bases, J shed 4 bases, and the junction held 2 bases outside the gene matches. A few counts support this clone. Its antigen remains unknown. The origin of this receptor is a human donor with non-small cell lung cancer who had a partial response to radiotherapy plus ipilimumab. Some clones in this sample may be carry-over from other donors' samples. The chain carries TRBV9 and TRBJ1-6, with 7 bases lining up with TRBD1. The input for sequencing was peripheral blood, taken from a patient treated with radiotherapy plus ipilimumab. The CDR3, as DNA: TGTGCCAGCGCGGGACAGTATAATTCACCCCTCCACTTT. This translates into CASAGQYNSPLHF. Based on the CDR3 plus reference TRBV9 and TRBJ1-6, the full variable domain is DSGVTQTPKHLITATGQRVTLRCSPRSGDLSVYWYQQSLDQGLQFLIQYYNGEERAKGNILERFSAQQFPDLHSELNLSSLELGDSALYFCASAGQYNSPLHFGNGTRLTVT.